What follows are 12 T cell receptor beta chains derived from one specimen sequenced in a study of CD8+ T cells in alopecia areata. The sequencing template was cDNA reverse transcribed from extracted RNA. Sequencing was performed with immunoSEQ multiplex PCR; in TCRdb, only in-frame clones are kept and a portion is missing. The data contain some 120,000 clones, about 57% of them singletons. The material was CD4+ T cells sorted from blood, obtained at week 0. These receptors all come from a human donor with alopecia areata.

This clone has just one count. This rearrangement joins TRBV5-1 to TRBJ1-3, with D maybe TRBD1 (6 bases). CDR1 and CDR2 from the germline V gene are SGHRS and YFSETQ. The CDR3 is 17 amino acids. The V and J ends lost 2 bases and 0 bases respectively, with 15 bases between them. The DNA for the CDR3 is TGCGCCAGCAGCTTCTATCCCACAGGGCTCTCTGGAAACACCATATATTTT. This codes for CASSFYPTGLSGNTIYF.

The chain carries TRBV11-2 and TRBJ2-7; TRBD2 agrees at 13 bases. The ends lost 2 bases at V and 2 bases at J; junction bases unmatched: 3. The germline V gene has CDR1 SGHAT and CDR2 FQNNGV. The CDR3 consists of 16 residues. CDR3 nucleotide sequence: TGTGCCAGCAGCTTATTACTAGCGGGAGGGACCTACGAGCAGTACTTC. The encoded protein is CASSLLLAGGTYEQYF.

This chain links TRBV4-1 with TRBJ2-7; D is undetermined. CDR3 length equals 12 residues. Germline V CDR1 and CDR2: MGHRA, YSYEKL. V was cut by 1 base and J by 6 bases, with 7 bases left in between. The CDR3 nucleotides read TGCGCCAGCAGCCAAGTAGCCGGCGAGCAGTACTTC. Translation: CASSQVAGEQYF.

The rearrangement uses TRBV9 and TRBJ1-2, with TRBD1 matching 7 bases. Trimming removed 1 base from V and 8 bases from J; junction bases left unmatched: 8. Germline V CDR1 and CDR2: SGDLS, YYNGEE. The CDR3 has 14 amino acids. For the CDR3, the DNA is TGTGCCAGCAGCGTAAGGGCGACAGGGAGAGGCTACACCTTC. Residues: CASSVRATGRGYTF.

In its sample, this clone was seen once. The genes are TRBV10-3 and TRBJ1-5; D is uncertain. The V and J ends lost 4 bases and 6 bases respectively, with 13 bases between them. Germline values: CDR1 ENHRY, CDR2 SYGVKD. CDR3 length equals 14 residues. The CDR3 DNA reads as TGTGCCATCAGTGTTGCCGCCAGTGGTCAGCCCCAGCATTTT. Encoded protein: CAISVAASGQPQHF.

The V gene is TRBV6-5, the J gene TRBJ2-5; 14 nucleotides align to TRBD2. V lost 7 bases to trimming and J lost 6 bases; unmatched junction nucleotides: 7. There are 15 residues in the CDR3. CDR1 is MNHEY and CDR2 is SVGAGI in the germline V gene. The CDR3 loop reads CASKGTSGRGKTQYF. DNA for the CDR3: TGTGCCAGCAAAGGGACTAGCGGGAGAGGAAAGACCCAGTACTTC.

As DNA, the CDR3 is TGTGCCAGTAGTATATCAGGGAACACTGAAGCTTTCTTT. Translated: CASSISGNTEAFF. This rearrangement joins TRBV19 to TRBJ1-1; D unresolved. Germline V gene data show CDR1 as LNHDA and CDR2 as SQIVND (reference sequence). The CDR3 length is 13 residues. Trimming pared 2 bases from V and 1 base from J, leaving 5 bases between.

V gene TRBV5-1 combines with J gene TRBJ2-2, with a possible D match to TRBD1 (5 bases). The CDR3 sequence is 14 residues long. Germline CDR1 reads SGHRS; CDR2 reads YFSETQ. V lost 4 bases and J lost 6, with 13 bases in between. This CDR3 is CASSPGRVAGELFF. CDR3 nucleotides: TGCGCCAGCAGCCCAGGGCGTGTTGCCGGGGAGCTGTTTTTT.

This clone was observed a handful of times. The J gene is TRBJ2-7, the V gene TRBV9; weak D call: TRBD2 (5 bases). Germline CDR1 reads SGDLS; CDR2 reads YYNGEE. The CDR3 extends over 14 amino acids. The V and J ends lost 1 base and 0 bases respectively, with 8 bases between them. Here the CDR3 reads CASSVKGSSYEQYF. The CDR3 region has the DNA TGTGCCAGCAGCGTAAAAGGGAGCTCCTACGAGCAGTACTTC.

This clone was recorded a few times. The chain joins TRBV4-1 to TRBJ2-3; weak D call: TRBD2 (6 bases). The CDR3 spans 15 residues. V was cut by 2 bases and J by 1 base, with 10 bases left in between. Germline loops: CDR1 MGHRA, CDR2 YSYEKL. CDR3 region: CASSQHGTRTDTQYF. CDR3 nucleotide sequence: TGCGCCAGCAGCCAACATGGGACTCGCACAGATACGCAGTATTTT.

The chain employs TRBV5-1 and TRBJ2-3, with D hard to call. This CDR3 contains 14 residues. Per germline, CDR1 SGHRS and CDR2 YFSETQ. Between the trimmed V and J ends, which lost 3 bases and 2 bases, there was a span of 10 bases. CDR3 bases: TGCGCCAGCAGCTGGGTCTCAGACACAGATACGCAGTATTTT. Translation: CASSWVSDTDTQYF.

The CDR3 protein is CASTGTSGIRRQYF. CDR3 DNA sequence: TGTGCCAGCACCGGGACTAGCGGGATTCGGCGTCAGTACTTC. The V gene is TRBV19, the J gene TRBJ2-4; 13 bases align to TRBD2. The CDR3 has 14 amino acids. Per germline, CDR1 LNHDA and CDR2 SQIVND (reference sequence). J gave up 12 bases and V 9 bases, and 11 bases lay outside the gene matches.